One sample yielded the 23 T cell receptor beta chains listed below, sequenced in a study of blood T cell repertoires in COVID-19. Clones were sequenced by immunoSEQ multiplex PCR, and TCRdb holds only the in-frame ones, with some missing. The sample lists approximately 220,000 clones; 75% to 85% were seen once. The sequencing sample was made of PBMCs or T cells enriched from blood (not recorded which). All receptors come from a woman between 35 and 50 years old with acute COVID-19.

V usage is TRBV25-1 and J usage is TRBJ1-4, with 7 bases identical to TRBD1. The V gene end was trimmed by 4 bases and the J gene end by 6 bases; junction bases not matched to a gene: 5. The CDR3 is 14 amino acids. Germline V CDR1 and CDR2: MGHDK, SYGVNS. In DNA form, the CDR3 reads TGTGCCAGCAGTGGTTCCGGGACAGATGAAAAACTGTTTTTT. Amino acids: CASSGSGTDEKLFF.

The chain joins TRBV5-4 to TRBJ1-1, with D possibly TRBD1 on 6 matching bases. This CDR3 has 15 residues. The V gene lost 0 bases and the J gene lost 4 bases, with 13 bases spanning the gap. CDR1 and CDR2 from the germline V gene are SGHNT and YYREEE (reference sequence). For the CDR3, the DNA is TGTGCCAGCAGCTTGGCCAGGGGCTCGAGCACTGAAGCTTTCTTT. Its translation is CASSLARGSSTEAFF. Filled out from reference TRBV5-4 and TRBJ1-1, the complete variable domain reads ETGVTQSPTHLIKTRGQQVTLRCSSQSGHNTVSWYQQALGQGPQFIFQYYREEENGRGNFPPRFSGLQFPNYSSELNVNALELDDSALYLCASSLARGSSTEAFFGQGTRLTVV.

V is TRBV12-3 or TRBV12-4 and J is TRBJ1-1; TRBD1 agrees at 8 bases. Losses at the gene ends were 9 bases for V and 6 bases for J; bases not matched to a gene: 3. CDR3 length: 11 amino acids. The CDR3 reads CASQGAAEAFF. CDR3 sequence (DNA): TGTGCCAGTCAGGGGGCCGCTGAAGCTTTCTTT.

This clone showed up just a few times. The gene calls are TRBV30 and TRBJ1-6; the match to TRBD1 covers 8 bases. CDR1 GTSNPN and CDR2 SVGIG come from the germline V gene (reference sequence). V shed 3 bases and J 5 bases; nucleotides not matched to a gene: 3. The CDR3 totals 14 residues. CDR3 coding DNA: TGTGCCTGGAGCGCGGGACAGGATAATTCACCCCTCCACTTT. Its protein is CAWSAGQDNSPLHF.

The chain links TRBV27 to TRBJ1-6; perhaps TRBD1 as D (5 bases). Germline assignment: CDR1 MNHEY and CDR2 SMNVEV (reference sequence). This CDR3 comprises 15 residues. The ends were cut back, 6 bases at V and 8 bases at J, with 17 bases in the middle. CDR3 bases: TGTGCCAGCAGCGGGGACTCCCGTTTTCATTCACCCCTCCACTTT. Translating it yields CASSGDSRFHSPLHF.

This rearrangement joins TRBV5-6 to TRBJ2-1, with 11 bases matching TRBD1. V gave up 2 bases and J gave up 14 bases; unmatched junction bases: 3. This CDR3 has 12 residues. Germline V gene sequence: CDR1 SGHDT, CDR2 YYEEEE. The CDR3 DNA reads TGTGCCAGCAGCTTAACGGGACAGGGGGAGTTCTTC. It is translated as CASSLTGQGEFF.

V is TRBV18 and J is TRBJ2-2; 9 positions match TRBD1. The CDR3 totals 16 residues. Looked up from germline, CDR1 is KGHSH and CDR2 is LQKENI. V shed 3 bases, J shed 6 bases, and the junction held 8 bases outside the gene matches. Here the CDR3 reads CASSPLGTGRSGELFF. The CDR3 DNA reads TGTGCCAGCTCACCGCTCGGGACAGGGAGGTCCGGGGAGCTGTTTTTT. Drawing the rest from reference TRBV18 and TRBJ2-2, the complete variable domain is NAGVMQNPRHLVRRRGQEARLRCSPMKGHSHVYWYRQLPEEGLKFMVYLQKENIIDESGMPKERFSAEFPKEGPSILRIQQVVRGDSAAYFCASSPLGTGRSGELFFGEGSRLTVL.

The CDR3 bases are TGTGCCAGCAGCTTAGGTATGGCCAAGAACACTGAAGCTTTCTTT. Protein: CASSLGMAKNTEAFF. The chain recombines TRBV7-8 with TRBJ1-1; D not certain. V was pared by 1 base and J by 1 base, with 10 bases between. The germline V gene encodes CDR1 SGHVS and CDR2 FQNEAQ. The CDR3 length is 15 residues.

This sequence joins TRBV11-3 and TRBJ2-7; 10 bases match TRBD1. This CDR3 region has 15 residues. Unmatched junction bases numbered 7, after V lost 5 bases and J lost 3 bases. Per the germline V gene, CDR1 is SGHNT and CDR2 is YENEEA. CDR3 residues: CASSLQTGGNYEQYF. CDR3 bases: TGTGCCAGCAGCCTCCAGACAGGGGGCAACTACGAGCAGTACTTC.

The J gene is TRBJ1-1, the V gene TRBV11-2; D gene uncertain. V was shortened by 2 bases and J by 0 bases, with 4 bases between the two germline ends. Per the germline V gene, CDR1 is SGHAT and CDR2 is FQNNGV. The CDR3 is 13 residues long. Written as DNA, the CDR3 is TGTGCCAGCAGCTTACGTTTGAACACTGAAGCTTTCTTT. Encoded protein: CASSLRLNTEAFF.

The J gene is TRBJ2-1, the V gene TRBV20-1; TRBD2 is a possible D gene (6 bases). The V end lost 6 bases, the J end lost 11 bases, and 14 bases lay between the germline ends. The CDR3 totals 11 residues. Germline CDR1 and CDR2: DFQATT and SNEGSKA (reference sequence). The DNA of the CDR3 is TGCAGTGCAACCATCGGGAGCCAGCAGTTCTTC. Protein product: CSATIGSQQFF.

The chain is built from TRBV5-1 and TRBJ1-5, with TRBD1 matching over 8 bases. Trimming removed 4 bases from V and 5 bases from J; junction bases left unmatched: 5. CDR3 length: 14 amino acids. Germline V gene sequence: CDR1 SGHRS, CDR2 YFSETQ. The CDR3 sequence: CASSPGQGHQPQHF. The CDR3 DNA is TGCGCCAGCAGCCCTGGACAGGGACATCAGCCCCAGCATTTT.

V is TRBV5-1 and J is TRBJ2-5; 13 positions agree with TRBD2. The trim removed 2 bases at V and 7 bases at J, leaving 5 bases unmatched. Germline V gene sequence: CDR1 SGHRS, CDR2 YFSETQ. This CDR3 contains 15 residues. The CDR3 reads CASSFGLAGEGTQYF. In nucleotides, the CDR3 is TGCGCCAGCAGCTTCGGACTAGCGGGAGAGGGGACCCAGTACTTC.

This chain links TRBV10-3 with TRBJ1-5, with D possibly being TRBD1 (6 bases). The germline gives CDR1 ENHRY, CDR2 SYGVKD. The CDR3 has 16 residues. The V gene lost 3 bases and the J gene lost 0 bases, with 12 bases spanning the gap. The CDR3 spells CAISDKGQHSNQPQHF. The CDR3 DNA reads TGTGCCATCAGTGATAAAGGACAGCATAGCAATCAGCCCCAGCATTTT.

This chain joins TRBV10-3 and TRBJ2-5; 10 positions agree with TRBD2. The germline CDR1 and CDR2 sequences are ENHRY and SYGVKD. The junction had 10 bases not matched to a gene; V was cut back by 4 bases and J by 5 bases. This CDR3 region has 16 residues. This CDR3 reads CAISGLAGVDGETQYF. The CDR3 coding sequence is TGTGCCATCAGTGGACTAGCGGGCGTGGACGGGGAGACCCAGTACTTC.

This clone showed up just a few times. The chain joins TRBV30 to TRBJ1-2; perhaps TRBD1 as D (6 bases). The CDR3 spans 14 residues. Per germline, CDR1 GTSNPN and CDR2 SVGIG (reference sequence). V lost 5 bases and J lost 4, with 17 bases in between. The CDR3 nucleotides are TGTGCCTGGTCCGCCAGGGGCCGCTTCTATGGCTACACCTTC. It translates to CAWSARGRFYGYTF.

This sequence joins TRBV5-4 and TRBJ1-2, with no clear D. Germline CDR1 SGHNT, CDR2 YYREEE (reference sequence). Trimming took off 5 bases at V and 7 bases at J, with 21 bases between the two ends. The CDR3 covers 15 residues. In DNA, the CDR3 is TGTGCCAGCAGGGGAGGGCAGACGGGGTTGCGTGGCTACACCTTC. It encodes CASRGGQTGLRGYTF.

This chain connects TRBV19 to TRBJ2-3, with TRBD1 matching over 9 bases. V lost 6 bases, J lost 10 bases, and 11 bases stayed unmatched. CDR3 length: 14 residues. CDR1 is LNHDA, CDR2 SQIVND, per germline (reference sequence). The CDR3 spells CASRRGQGTGAQYF. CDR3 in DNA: TGTGCCAGTAGAAGGGGACAGGGTACTGGGGCGCAGTATTTT. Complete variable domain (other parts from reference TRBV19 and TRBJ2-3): DGGITQSPKYLFRKEGQNVTLSCEQNLNHDAMYWYRQDPGQGLRLIYYSQIVNDFQKGDIAEGYSVSREKKESFPLTVTSAQKNPTAFYLCASRRGQGTGAQYFGPGTRLTVL.

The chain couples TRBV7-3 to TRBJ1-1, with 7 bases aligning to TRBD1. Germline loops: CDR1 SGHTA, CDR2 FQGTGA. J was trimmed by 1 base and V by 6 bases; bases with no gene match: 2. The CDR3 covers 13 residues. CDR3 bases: TGTGCCAGCAGGGGGACAGCGAACACTGAAGCTTTCTTT. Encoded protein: CASRGTANTEAFF.

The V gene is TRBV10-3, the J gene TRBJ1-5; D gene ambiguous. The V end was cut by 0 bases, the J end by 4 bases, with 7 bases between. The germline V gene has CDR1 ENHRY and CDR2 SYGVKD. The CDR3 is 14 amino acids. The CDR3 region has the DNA TGTGCCATCAGTGAGTCTCGCGGGAATCAGCCCCAGCATTTT. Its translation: CAISESRGNQPQHF.

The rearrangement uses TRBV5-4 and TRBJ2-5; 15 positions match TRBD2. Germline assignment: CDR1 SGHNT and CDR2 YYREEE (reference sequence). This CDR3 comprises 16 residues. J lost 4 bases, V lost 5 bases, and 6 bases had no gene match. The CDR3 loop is CASRSGLAGGIETQYF. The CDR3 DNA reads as TGTGCCAGCAGATCCGGACTAGCGGGAGGGATAGAGACCCAGTACTTC.

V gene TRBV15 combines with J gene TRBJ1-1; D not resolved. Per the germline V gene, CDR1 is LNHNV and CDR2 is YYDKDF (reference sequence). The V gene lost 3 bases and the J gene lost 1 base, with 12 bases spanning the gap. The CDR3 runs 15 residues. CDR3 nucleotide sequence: TGTGCCACCAGCAGGGCCCGGGTTGCGAACACTGAAGCTTTCTTT. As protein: CATSRARVANTEAFF.

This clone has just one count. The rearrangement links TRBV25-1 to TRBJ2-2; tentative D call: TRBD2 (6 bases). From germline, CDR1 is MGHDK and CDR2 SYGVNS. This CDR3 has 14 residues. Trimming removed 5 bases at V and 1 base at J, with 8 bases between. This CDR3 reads CASSFSGNTGELFF. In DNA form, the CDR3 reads TGTGCCAGCAGTTTTAGCGGGAACACCGGGGAGCTGTTTTTT.